This TCR beta chain originates from a study of blood T cell repertoires in COVID-19. Study-level background: The United States, Italy and Spain supplied acute and convalescent COVID-19 samples.

With V trimmed by 5 bases and J by 5 bases, 8 bases remained unmatched. The CDR3 has 15 amino acids. Looked up from germline, CDR1 is SGHTA and CDR2 is FQGTGA. Per the original data handling: Amplification of reference gene primers provided the estimated nucleated cell counts. The table came from immunoSEQ multiplex PCR; TCRdb's copy has only in-frame clones and leaves some out. V, J and clone size reflect that table, while D and trimming were determined from the DNA. The repertoire consists of tens of thousands of clones, with roughly 85% occurring once and the leading ten covering approximately 4.1%.

The receptor was isolated from a woman in her sixties or seventies with acute or convalescent COVID-19. The chain has TRBV7-3 and TRBJ2-2; 7 nucleotides match TRBD1. Input material: peripheral blood. CDR3 coding DNA: TGTGCCAGCAGCCGACAGGGCCCCGGGACCGGGGAGCTGTTTTTT. Translated, it gives CASSRQGPGTGELFF. Together with reference TRBV7-3 and TRBJ2-2, the CDR3 gives the full variable domain: GAGVSQTPSNKVTEKGKYVELRCDPISGHTALYWYRQSLGQGPEFLIYFQGTGAADDSGLPNDRFFAVRPEGSVSTLKIQRTERGDSAVYLCASSRQGPGTGELFFGEGSRLTVL.